This T cell receptor beta chain was sequenced in a study of cytomegalovirus exposure and HLA in healthy donors. For the study at large: An analysis done earlier identified about 120 million unique TCR beta sequences from about 179 million T cells. Study findings and constraints: Data from an earlier analysis indicated that most TCR beta V segments were productive either about 90% or about 30% of the time. Follow-up analysis later connected one missense variant in DCLRE1C with trimming of TCR beta V- and J-genes. Reports described diagnosis of cytomegalovirus status by the classifier as highly specific and sensitive.

PCR was performed using 60 Vbeta and 13 Jbeta primers. Produced via immunoSEQ multiplex PCR; TCRdb's table is partial and in-frame only. The profile covers about 140,000 clones, with 77% appearing a single time and 4% to 6% taken by the ten largest. Notes on this clone: The antigen is undetermined.

The CDR3 is made up of 15 amino acids. The germline CDR1 and CDR2 sequences are LNHDA and SQIVND (reference sequence). V lost 7 bases to trimming and J lost 2 bases; unmatched junction nucleotides: 6. The source is a woman aged 45-65 years in good health and CMV-seronegative. This chain uses TRBV19 with TRBJ2-3; 10 bases line up with TRBD2. Sequencing used PBMCs. The CDR3 DNA follows: TGTGCCAGTAACCAACTAGCGGGGAACACAGATACGCAGTATTTT. Protein sequence: CASNQLAGNTDTQYF.